A single sample is the source of the 26 T cell receptor beta chains below, sequenced in a study of cytomegalovirus exposure and HLA in healthy donors. Repertoires were generated with immunoSEQ multiplex PCR, while TCRdb's copy carries only in-frame clones and drops some. The sample lists 90,000 to 100,000 clones; roughly nine tenths were seen once. Sequencing was done on a sample of PBMCs. The receptors come from a woman aged 30 to 39 in good health and CMV-seronegative.

This clone showed up many times. The chain links TRBV6-6 to TRBJ1-5; possible D gene TRBD1, 5 bases. Germline assignment: CDR1 MNHNY and CDR2 SVGAGI (reference sequence). The CDR3 extends over 16 amino acids. V lost 7 bases to trimming and J lost 0 bases, with 16 bases between them. The CDR3 sequence: CASTPRGGNSNQPQHF. The CDR3 DNA is TGTGCCAGCACTCCCCGGGGGGGAAATAGCAATCAGCCCCAGCATTTT.

The chain uses TRBV10-3 and TRBJ1-5; maybe TRBD1 (6 bases). The germline V and J ends were trimmed by 10 bases and 4 bases, with 14 bases remaining between them. The CDR3 covers 13 residues. CDR1 and CDR2 (germline): ENHRY, SYGVKD. CDR3 nucleotides: TGTGCCAACCGACAGGCACTAAATCAGCCCCAGCATTTT. It is translated as CANRQALNQPQHF.

The chain employs TRBV7-9 and TRBJ1-2; D possibly corresponds to TRBD1 (6 bases). The length of the CDR3 is 18 residues. Trimming took off 6 bases at V and 5 bases at J, with 28 bases between the two ends. Germline CDR1 SEHNR, CDR2 FQNEAQ (reference sequence). The CDR3 nucleotides read TGTGCCAGCAGTCGAAACCCGGGACATACGTCCCAGGAGTATGGCTACACCTTC. Amino acid sequence: CASSRNPGHTSQEYGYTF.

CDR3 DNA: TGTGCCAGCAGCCTCGGGAACACTGAAGCTTTCTTT. Its protein product is CASSLGNTEAFF. V is TRBV4-2 and J is TRBJ1-1; D not certain. There are 12 residues in the CDR3. The V gene's germline CDR1 is LGHNA and CDR2 YNFKEQ. V was cut by 4 bases and J by 1 base, with 4 bases left in between.

The chain is built from TRBV7-2 and TRBJ2-7; D perhaps matches TRBD1 (5 bases). Looked up from germline, CDR1 is SGHTA and CDR2 is FQGNSA. CDR3 length equals 14 residues. Trimming stripped 8 bases from V and 0 bases from J, with 14 bases between. CDR3 sequence reads: CASQGHPSSYEQYF. The CDR3 DNA is TGTGCCAGCCAAGGACACCCAAGCTCCTACGAGCAGTACTTC. The full variable domain, rest sourced from reference TRBV7-2 and TRBJ2-7, is GAGVSQSPSNKVTEKGKDVELRCDPISGHTALYWYRQSLGQGLEFLIYFQGNSAPDKSGLPSDRFSAERTGGSVSTLTIQRTQQEDSAVYLCASQGHPSSYEQYFGPGTRLTVT.

The chain has TRBV11-2 and TRBJ2-1, with TRBD1 as a possible D gene (6 bases). Trimming removed 0 bases from V and 9 bases from J, with 9 bases in between. CDR1 is SGHAT and CDR2 is FQNNGV in the germline V gene. The CDR3 consists of 13 residues. This CDR3 reads CASSLDLQGEQFF. The CDR3 nucleotides read TGTGCCAGCAGCTTAGATCTACAGGGTGAGCAGTTCTTC.

This sequence joins TRBV6-5 and TRBJ2-7; the match to TRBD1 covers 9 bases. The junction had 1 base not matched to a gene; V was cut back by 2 bases and J by 5 bases. Germline CDR1 MNHEY, CDR2 SVGAGI. The CDR3 totals 13 residues. In DNA, the CDR3 is TGTGCCAGCAGTTACCGACAGGGGGACGAGCAGTACTTC. Its protein product is CASSYRQGDEQYF.

The chain has TRBV10-1 and TRBJ2-5; no firm D call. Germline CDR1 is WNHNN and CDR2 is SYGVQD (reference sequence). CDR3 length: 9 residues. Trimming left V 11 bases short and J 7 bases short, with 8 bases between. Here the CDR3 reads CAGLLTQYF. CDR3 DNA: TGCGCCGGGCTTTTGACCCAGTACTTC.

The rearrangement joins TRBV28 to TRBJ1-1; 10 nucleotides line up with TRBD1. CDR1 and CDR2 (germline): MDHEN, SYDVKM. The length of the CDR3 is 14 residues. V gave up 2 bases and J gave up 6 bases; unmatched junction bases: 3. The CDR3 nucleotides read TGTGCCAGCAGTTTAGGCGGGACAGGGGCTGAAGCTTTCTTT. This encodes CASSLGGTGAEAFF.

The rearrangement links TRBV5-4 to TRBJ1-1, with 9 bases fitting TRBD1. This CDR3 has 18 amino acids. Losses at the gene ends were 4 bases for V and 4 bases for J; bases not matched to a gene: 17. Germline V gene sequence: CDR1 SGHNT, CDR2 YYREEE (reference sequence). CDR3 region: CASSPVNDRGVQRTEAFF. CDR3 bases: TGTGCCAGCAGCCCCGTAAACGACAGGGGGGTTCAGCGCACTGAAGCTTTCTTT.

This chain links TRBV28 with TRBJ2-7; the D gene is possibly TRBD1 (5 bases). The CDR3 loop spans 11 amino acids. Germline lookup yields CDR1 MDHEN and CDR2 SYDVKM. V was cut by 4 bases and J by 6 bases, with 7 bases left in between. CDR3 in amino acids: CASSWGLEQYF. In DNA form, the CDR3 reads TGTGCCAGCAGTTGGGGCCTCGAGCAGTACTTC.

J is TRBJ1-1 and V is TRBV9; D is uncertain. Germline-derived CDR1 and CDR2 are SGDLS and YYNGEE. V gave up 1 base and J gave up 7 bases, with 11 bases separating them. The CDR3 is 13 residues long. CDR3 sequence: CASSVRIGDEAFF. DNA of the CDR3: TGTGCCAGCAGCGTAAGAATCGGGGATGAAGCTTTCTTT.

The rearrangement uses TRBV27 and TRBJ1-3; 9 nucleotides align to TRBD1. Germline V CDR1 and CDR2: MNHEY, SMNVEV (reference sequence). This CDR3 is 15 amino acids long. The trim removed 5 bases at V and 3 bases at J, leaving 5 bases unmatched. CDR3 DNA: TGTGCCAGCAGTCCTACAGGGGGCCTTGGAAACACCATATATTTT. Translation: CASSPTGGLGNTIYF.

In DNA form, the CDR3 reads TGTGCCAGCAGTGAGACTAGCGGGGAGGATACGCAGTATTTT. Translated: CASSETSGEDTQYF. The chain joins TRBV2 to TRBJ2-3; 11 bases map to TRBD2. This CDR3 contains 14 residues. Trimming at V came to 3 bases and at J to 6 bases, leaving 2 bases not matched to a gene. Germline assignment: CDR1 SNHLY and CDR2 FYNNEI.

This clone came up once. The chain has TRBV11-1 and TRBJ2-1; 11 positions agree with TRBD2. V lost 5 bases, J lost 4 bases, and 7 bases stayed unmatched. This CDR3 comprises 16 residues. CDR1 and CDR2 (germline): SGHAT, FQDESV (reference sequence). CDR3 loop: CASSPTGLAVYNEQFF. As DNA, the CDR3 is TGTGCCAGCAGCCCCACGGGACTAGCGGTTTACAATGAGCAGTTCTTC.

The CDR3 loop reads CASSPTGEVAFF. DNA for the CDR3: TGTGCCAGCAGTCCGACAGGGGAGGTAGCTTTCTTT. V gene TRBV6-5 combines with J gene TRBJ1-1, with 8 bases aligning to TRBD1. The CDR3 totals 12 residues. Germline trimming cut 5 bases from V and 10 bases from J; bases unmatched to any gene: 6. CDR1 is MNHEY and CDR2 is SVGAGI in the germline V gene.

The V and J genes are TRBV29-1 and TRBJ1-2; D may be TRBD1 (6 bases). The CDR3 is made up of 15 amino acids. Per the germline V gene, CDR1 is SQVTM and CDR2 is ANQGSEA. Between the trimmed V and J ends, which lost 3 bases and 7 bases, there was a span of 21 bases. As DNA, the CDR3 is TGCAGCGTTGAGAGCCGGGGCAGGGGACGGCGTGGCTACACCTTC. Its protein is CSVESRGRGRRGYTF.

The chain is built from TRBV5-6 and TRBJ1-1; D might be TRBD1 (5 bases). Germline V gives CDR1 SGHDT, CDR2 YYEEEE. Trimming took 5 bases from V and 4 from J, leaving 15 bases between them. The CDR3 extends over 14 amino acids. CDR3 sequence reads: CASSQGVTGTEAFF. The CDR3 DNA follows: TGTGCCAGCAGTCAAGGGGTTACTGGCACTGAAGCTTTCTTT.

The chain recombines TRBV7-8 with TRBJ2-1; 8 bases agree with TRBD2. J lost 6 bases, V lost 3 bases, and 4 bases had no gene match. Germline-derived CDR1 and CDR2 are SGHVS and FQNEAQ. This CDR3 contains 14 residues. CDR3 region: CASSFRGGSNEQFF. The CDR3 DNA reads TGTGCCAGCAGCTTTCGGGGGGGCAGCAATGAGCAGTTCTTC.

V and J are TRBV28 and TRBJ2-1; a possible D gene is TRBD2 (5 bases). The germline CDR1 and CDR2 sequences are MDHEN and SYDVKM. The CDR3 covers 11 residues. Trimming removed 11 bases from V and 15 bases from J, with 20 bases in between. In DNA form, the CDR3 reads TGTGCCTCTTGGGGAGCGCCCTCCGTGTTCTTC. Its translation is CASWGAPSVFF.

CDR3 loop: CASRRDRVNTGELFF. The CDR3 coding sequence is TGTGCCAGCAGAAGGGACAGGGTGAACACCGGGGAGCTGTTTTTT. V usage is TRBV2 and J usage is TRBJ2-2; 9 bases are shared with TRBD1. With V trimmed by 6 bases and J by 1 base, 3 bases remained unmatched. The germline V gene has CDR1 SNHLY and CDR2 FYNNEI. The CDR3 spans 15 residues.

The V and J genes are TRBV5-6 and TRBJ2-3, with 7 bases matching TRBD2. The V segment lost 3 bases and the J segment 2 bases; nucleotides outside the gene matches: 6. Per germline, CDR1 SGHDT and CDR2 YYEEEE. The CDR3 is made up of 15 amino acids. The CDR3: CASSYMGDYTDTQYF. Here the CDR3 DNA reads TGTGCCAGCAGCTACATGGGGGACTACACAGATACGCAGTATTTT.

The V gene is TRBV29-1, the J gene TRBJ1-1, with TRBD1 matching over 7 bases. This CDR3 has 15 residues. J gave up 2 bases and V 3 bases, and 9 bases lay outside the gene matches. From germline, CDR1 is SQVTM and CDR2 ANQGSEA. The DNA for the CDR3 is TGCAGCGTTGATGTTCTTCACAGGGGAAACACTGAAGCTTTCTTT. Residues: CSVDVLHRGNTEAFF.

The rearrangement uses TRBV5-1 and TRBJ1-5; TRBD1 agrees at 8 bases. Germline V lookup: CDR1 SGHRS, CDR2 YFSETQ. J gave up 7 bases and V 4 bases, and 4 bases lay outside the gene matches. The length of the CDR3 is 13 residues. The CDR3 loop reads CASSPGQGQPQHF. CDR3 DNA sequence: TGCGCCAGCAGCCCAGGACAGGGACAGCCCCAGCATTTT.

The chain is built from TRBV27 and TRBJ2-5; TRBD1 matches 9 bases. Germline V gene data show CDR1 as MNHEY and CDR2 as SMNVEV (reference sequence). CDR3 length: 18 amino acids. Trimming removed 6 bases from V and 4 bases from J; junction bases left unmatched: 18. DNA of the CDR3: TGTGCCAGCAGATTACGGCCGGGACAGGGAACCAGTTTAGAGACCCAGTACTTC. Protein sequence: CASRLRPGQGTSLETQYF.

This chain links TRBV5-6 with TRBJ1-4, with D perhaps matching TRBD1 (5 bases). Germline V gene data show CDR1 as SGHDT and CDR2 as YYEEEE. V lost 4 bases and J 8 bases, leaving 18 bases between the germline ends. This CDR3 has 15 residues. The CDR3 is CASSGGTAAGEKLFF. For the CDR3, the DNA is TGTGCCAGCAGCGGAGGGACCGCCGCCGGGGAAAAACTGTTTTTT. Full variable domain (missing parts from reference TRBV5-6 and TRBJ1-4): DAGVTQSPTHLIKTRGQQVTLRCSPKSGHDTVSWYQQALGQGPQFIFQYYEEEERQRGNFPDRFSGHQFPNYSSELNVNALLLGDSALYLCASSGGTAAGEKLFFGSGTQLSVL.